These 10 T cell receptor beta chains originate from one sample sequenced in a study of blood T cell repertoires in COVID-19. Libraries were prepared by immunoSEQ multiplex PCR; TCRdb keeps only in-frame clonotypes and omits some of them. The sample has hundreds of thousands of clones, 70% to 90% seen once. The sequenced material came from PBMCs or T cells enriched from blood (not recorded which). These receptors originate from a woman aged 18-35 years who had been exposed to COVID-19.

This chain uses TRBV6-6 with TRBJ1-2; D might be TRBD1 (5 bases). CDR1 and CDR2 (germline): MNHNY, SVGAGI (reference sequence). The CDR3 consists of 14 residues. V was shortened by 0 bases and J by 3 bases, with 8 bases between the two germline ends. CDR3 nucleotide sequence: TGTGCCAGCAGTTACTCTGGAGGGGACTATGGCTACACCTTC. Translating it yields CASSYSGGDYGYTF.

The rearrangement uses TRBV28 and TRBJ1-5, with 8 positions matching TRBD1. The germline CDR1 and CDR2 sequences are MDHEN and SYDVKM. The J segment lost 3 bases and the V segment lost 3 bases, leaving 7 bases of the junction unmatched. The CDR3 runs to 16 residues. CDR3 sequence: CASSLTGVENNQPQHF. DNA for the CDR3: TGTGCCAGCAGTTTGACAGGGGTGGAGAACAATCAGCCCCAGCATTTT. The full variable domain, completed using reference TRBV28 and TRBJ1-5, is DVKVTQSSRYLVKRTGEKVFLECVQDMDHENMFWYRQDPGLGLRLIYFSYDVKMKEKGDIPEGYSVSREKKERFSLILESASTNQTSMYLCASSLTGVENNQPQHFGDGTRLSIL.

J is TRBJ2-1 and V is TRBV7-2, with D unresolved. Looked up from germline, CDR1 is SGHTA and CDR2 is FQGNSA. Trimming left V 6 bases short and J 4 bases short, with 10 bases between. CDR3 length equals 13 residues. The CDR3 coding sequence is TGTGCCAGCAGATTCGACTCGTACAATGAGCAGTTCTTC. Translated: CASRFDSYNEQFF.

This CDR3 reads CASRSGSGTGELFF. CDR3 in DNA: TGTGCCAGTCGGAGCGGGAGTGGCACCGGGGAGCTGTTTTTT. This sequence joins TRBV19 and TRBJ2-2, with 8 bases fitting TRBD2. Germline V gene data show CDR1 as LNHDA and CDR2 as SQIVND (reference sequence). V shed 8 bases, J shed 4 bases, and the junction held 6 bases outside the gene matches. This CDR3 comprises 14 residues.

This rearrangement joins TRBV7-2 to TRBJ1-2; D not resolved. V lost 2 bases and J 7 bases, leaving 20 bases between the germline ends. The CDR3 spans 16 residues. From germline, CDR1 is SGHTA and CDR2 FQGNSA. The CDR3 is CASSLFGPENSGGYTF. CDR3 coding DNA: TGTGCCAGCAGCTTATTTGGGCCCGAAAATTCCGGTGGCTACACCTTC. Full variable domain (outside the CDR3, taken from reference TRBV7-2 and TRBJ1-2): GAGVSQSPSNKVTEKGKDVELRCDPISGHTALYWYRQSLGQGLEFLIYFQGNSAPDKSGLPSDRFSAERTGGSVSTLTIQRTQQEDSAVYLCASSLFGPENSGGYTFGSGTRLTVV.

The V call is TRBV5-1, the J call TRBJ2-1; TRBD2 matches at 7 bases. The ends lost 2 bases at V and 3 bases at J; junction bases unmatched: 2. The length of the CDR3 is 14 residues. The germline V gene encodes CDR1 SGHRS and CDR2 YFSETQ. The CDR3 sequence is CASSLSGNYNEQFF. In nucleotides, the CDR3 is TGCGCCAGCAGCTTAAGCGGGAACTACAATGAGCAGTTCTTC.

V gene TRBV7-9 combines with J gene TRBJ1-1, with D maybe TRBD1 (6 bases). With 5 bases removed from V and 4 bases from J, the gap between germline ends came to 14 bases. The CDR3 runs 14 residues. CDR1 and CDR2 (germline): SEHNR, FQNEAQ (reference sequence). In nucleotides, the CDR3 is TGTGCCAGCAGCGATGACAGGAGTCCCACTGAAGCTTTCTTT. This sequence encodes CASSDDRSPTEAFF.

This chain uses TRBV2 with TRBJ2-7; possible D gene TRBD1, 6 bases. Deletions cut 3 bases from V and 4 bases from J, with 13 bases between. This CDR3 region has 14 residues. Germline CDR1 reads SNHLY; CDR2 reads FYNNEI. CDR3 loop: CASSEGRGTYEQYF. For the CDR3, the DNA is TGTGCCAGCAGTGAGGGCAGGGGAACGTACGAGCAGTACTTC.

This clone is a singleton in its sample. V usage is TRBV5-6 and J usage is TRBJ2-1, with a possible D match to TRBD2 (6 bases). V lost 1 base and J 5 bases, leaving 16 bases between the germline ends. The germline gives CDR1 SGHDT, CDR2 YYEEEE. CDR3 length: 16 residues. Here the CDR3 reads CASSLRGSGYNNEQFF. The CDR3 region has the DNA TGTGCCAGCAGCTTGAGAGGTAGCGGATACAACAATGAGCAGTTCTTC. Based on the CDR3 plus reference TRBV5-6 and TRBJ2-1, the full variable domain is DAGVTQSPTHLIKTRGQQVTLRCSPKSGHDTVSWYQQALGQGPQFIFQYYEEEERQRGNFPDRFSGHQFPNYSSELNVNALLLGDSALYLCASSLRGSGYNNEQFFGPGTRLTVL.

The rearrangement uses TRBV7-2 and TRBJ1-1; D perhaps matches TRBD1 (6 bases). The CDR3 sequence is 12 residues long. V lost 2 bases and J 7 bases, leaving 8 bases between the germline ends. CDR1 is SGHTA, CDR2 FQGNSA, per germline. In DNA form, the CDR3 reads TGTGCCAGCAGCTTAACAGGGATTGAAGCTTTCTTT. Translated, it gives CASSLTGIEAFF.